The clone carrying this T cell receptor (beta chain) has only a few counts. As yet, its antigen is unknown. The sample comes from a study of OX40 agonist ivuxolimab in advanced cancers. General observations from the study: Among the nonresponders, some also had low normalized T-cell clonal expansion.

The CDR3 has 12 residues. Deletions cut 11 bases from V and 7 bases from J, with 17 bases between. The V gene's germline CDR1 is SEHNR and CDR2 FQNEAQ (reference sequence). Patients with a history of autoimmune disease or on systemic immunosuppression were excluded. Measured with immunoSEQ multiplex PCR; TCRdb has only the in-frame clones, and not every one. Here the sample spans approximately 77,000 clones, 85% to 95% being singletons. The material was CD4+ or CD8+ T cells sorted from blood, obtained in a trial of the OX40 agonist ivuxolimab. The rearrangement uses TRBV7-9 and TRBJ1-2, with TRBD1 as a possible D gene (6 bases). The clonotype was recovered from an adult with an advanced solid tumor such as melanoma, head and neck, liver or kidney cancer. DNA of the CDR3: TGTGCCGGCATAACAGGGAACGGTGGCTACACCTTC. It encodes CAGITGNGGYTF.